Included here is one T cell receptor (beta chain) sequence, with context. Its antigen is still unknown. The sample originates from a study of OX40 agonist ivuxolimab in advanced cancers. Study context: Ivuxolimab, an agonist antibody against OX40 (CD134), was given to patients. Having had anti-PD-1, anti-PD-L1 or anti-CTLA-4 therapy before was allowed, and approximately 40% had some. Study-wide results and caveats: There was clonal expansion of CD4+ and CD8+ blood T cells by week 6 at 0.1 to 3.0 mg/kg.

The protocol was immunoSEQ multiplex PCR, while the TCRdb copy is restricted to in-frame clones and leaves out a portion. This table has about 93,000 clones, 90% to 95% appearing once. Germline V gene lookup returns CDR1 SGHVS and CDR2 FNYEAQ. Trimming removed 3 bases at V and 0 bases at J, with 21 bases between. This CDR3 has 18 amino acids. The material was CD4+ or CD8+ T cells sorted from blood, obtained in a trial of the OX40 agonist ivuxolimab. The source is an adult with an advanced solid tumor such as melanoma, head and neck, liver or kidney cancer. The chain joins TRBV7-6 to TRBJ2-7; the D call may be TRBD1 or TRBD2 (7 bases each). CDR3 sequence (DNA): TGTGCCAGCAGCTTGGGAGGGGGCCTCTGGGACAGCTCCTACGAGCAGTACTTC. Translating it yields CASSLGGGLWDSSYEQYF. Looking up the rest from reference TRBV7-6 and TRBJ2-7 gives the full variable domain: GAGVSQSPRYKVTKRGQDVALRCDPISGHVSLYWYRQALGQGPEFLTYFNYEAQQDKSGLPNDRFSAERPEGSISTLTIQRTEQRDSAMYRCASSLGGGLWDSSYEQYFGPGTRLTVT.